The next 20 T cell receptor beta chains were all read from a single sample in a study of blood T cell repertoires in COVID-19. The table came from immunoSEQ multiplex PCR; TCRdb's copy has only in-frame clones and leaves some out. The table includes 200,000 to 250,000 clones, under 90% detected once. The specimen was peripheral blood. All receptors derive from a woman of 80 years or more with COVID-19, enrolled during active disease.

This chain connects TRBV5-1 to TRBJ2-5; tentative D call: TRBD2 (7 bases). The V end was cut by 2 bases, the J end by 5 bases, with 13 bases between. Germline lookup yields CDR1 SGHRS and CDR2 YFSETQ. The CDR3 loop spans 14 amino acids. In DNA form, the CDR3 reads TGCGCCAGCAGCTTCGCGGGGGCGCGGGAGACCCAGTACTTC. This sequence encodes CASSFAGARETQYF.

The rearrangement joins TRBV19 to TRBJ2-5; 8 bases agree with TRBD1. Germline-derived CDR1 and CDR2 are LNHDA and SQIVND (reference sequence). The CDR3 is 14 residues long. Trimming at V came to 7 bases and at J to 5 bases, leaving 9 bases not matched to a gene. The CDR3 DNA sequence: TGTGCCAGTATGGCAGGGGGCTCTGGGGAGACCCAGTACTTC. Its translation: CASMAGGSGETQYF.

V is TRBV7-2 and J is TRBJ1-6; D perhaps matches TRBD1 (5 bases). The length of the CDR3 is 13 residues. Germline V gives CDR1 SGHTA, CDR2 FQGNSA. With 3 bases removed from V and 7 bases from J, the gap between germline ends came to 7 bases. The CDR3 DNA follows: TGTGCCAGCAGCTTCTCAGGGAATTCACCCCTCCACTTT. This translates into CASSFSGNSPLHF.

V is TRBV7-3 and J is TRBJ1-1, with 9 nucleotides matching TRBD1. This CDR3 contains 14 residues. Germline CDR1 and CDR2: SGHTA and FQGTGA. The ends lost 5 bases at V and 5 bases at J; junction bases unmatched: 6. The CDR3 here is CASSPQGAVTEAFF. The CDR3 nucleotides are TGTGCCAGCAGCCCACAGGGGGCGGTGACTGAAGCTTTCTTT.

The chain combines TRBV20-1 with TRBJ2-1; D call uncertain. Trimming shortened V by 3 bases and J by 4 bases, and 4 bases separated the two germline ends. Germline V gene sequence: CDR1 DFQATT, CDR2 SNEGSKA (reference sequence). The CDR3 covers 11 residues. DNA of the CDR3: TGCAGTGCTAGCGGGTACAATGAGCAGTTCTTC. Translating it yields CSASGYNEQFF.

To note about this clone: At one end the junction does not follow the germline gene, possibly because of a read error. Other nucleotide sequences from this sample produce the same CDR3. The genes are TRBV12-3 or TRBV12-4 and TRBJ1-5; TRBD1 aligns across 7 bases. The CDR3 contains 13 residues. The CDR3 coding sequence is TGTGCTAGCAGACGGACAGGCTGGGAGCCCCAGCATTTT. Protein: CASRRTGWEPQHF.

This rearrangement joins TRBV5-1 to TRBJ2-1; the D gene is possibly TRBD2 (6 bases). The CDR3 totals 12 residues. Germline V gene data show CDR1 as SGHRS and CDR2 as YFSETQ. V gave up 2 bases and J gave up 7 bases, with 7 bases separating them. CDR3 DNA: TGCGCCAGCAGCTTTGGAGGGAATGAGCAGTTCTTC. Translating it yields CASSFGGNEQFF.

CDR3 amino acids: CASSESRGYGYTF. The CDR3, as DNA: TGCGCCAGCAGTGAGTCCAGAGGCTATGGCTACACCTTC. The chain is built from TRBV10-2 and TRBJ1-2, with no clear D. The germline CDR1 and CDR2 sequences are WSHSY and SAAADI. Trimming removed 0 bases from V and 4 bases from J, with 6 bases in between. The CDR3 contains 13 residues.

CDR3 sequence reads: CASSLVVSGTGVLNTIYF. The CDR3 bases are TGTGCCAGCAGCTTAGTCGTCTCCGGGACAGGGGTGTTAAACACCATATATTTT. The chain has TRBV7-6 and TRBJ1-3, with 10 bases lining up with TRBD1. With 1 base clipped from V and 6 bases from J, the junction kept 12 bases outside the gene matches. The CDR3 spans 18 residues. CDR1 and CDR2 from the germline V gene are SGHVS and FNYEAQ.

The CDR3 here is CASSLGGKPSPLHF. CDR3 bases: TGTGCCAGCAGCTTAGGAGGGAAACCTTCACCCCTCCACTTT. The chain is built from TRBV7-6 and TRBJ1-6; no clear D gene. This CDR3 has 14 residues. The V end was cut by 1 base, the J end by 9 bases, with 10 bases between. Germline CDR1 is SGHVS and CDR2 is FNYEAQ.

The V gene is TRBV5-1, the J gene TRBJ1-1; 7 bases fit TRBD1. CDR1 SGHRS and CDR2 YFSETQ come from the germline V gene. This CDR3 spans 15 amino acids. With V trimmed by 3 bases and J by 3 bases, 8 bases remained unmatched. Here the CDR3 DNA reads TGCGCCAGCAGCTCTTCCGGACAGGACTACACTGAAGCTTTCTTT. This codes for CASSSSGQDYTEAFF.

This clone was seen a handful of times. The chain couples TRBV5-1 to TRBJ2-3; no definite D call. This CDR3 region has 11 residues. Trimming cost V 3 bases and J 3 bases, with 2 bases left between them. Germline CDR1 is SGHRS and CDR2 is YFSETQ. CDR3 coding DNA: TGCGCCAGCAGCTCTACAGATACGCAGTATTTT. Translation gives CASSSTDTQYF.

The chain has TRBV19 and TRBJ2-3; 8 bases align to TRBD2. Germline loops: CDR1 LNHDA, CDR2 SQIVND (reference sequence). The CDR3 runs 16 residues. The V gene end was trimmed by 5 bases and the J gene end by 0 bases; junction bases not matched to a gene: 7. CDR3 amino acids: CASSFTLAGSTDTQYF. For the CDR3, the DNA is TGTGCCAGTAGTTTCACCTTAGCGGGGAGCACAGATACGCAGTATTTT.

The rearrangement uses TRBV18 and TRBJ2-3; tentative D call: TRBD2 (5 bases). The CDR3 extends over 14 amino acids. Trimming removed 5 bases from V and 2 bases from J, with 11 bases in between. The V gene's germline CDR1 is KGHSH and CDR2 LQKENI. CDR3 DNA sequence: TGTGCCAGCTCAACGGACTCTTACACAGATACGCAGTATTTT. This gives the protein CASSTDSYTDTQYF.

This chain joins TRBV3-1 (or the pseudogene TRBV3-2) and TRBJ2-7; TRBD2 aligns across 10 bases. The CDR3 is 15 residues long. CDR1 and CDR2 (germline): LGHDT, YNNKEL (reference sequence). Unmatched junction bases numbered 6, after V lost 3 bases and J lost 4 bases. The DNA of the CDR3 is TGTGCCAGCAGCCACCCTGGACTAGCGGATTACGAGCAGTACGTC. It translates to CASSHPGLADYEQYV.

The gene calls are TRBV19 and TRBJ2-3; D is perhaps TRBD2 (6 bases). V dropped 5 bases and J dropped 0 bases, with 15 bases sitting between them. The CDR3 extends over 16 amino acids. Per the germline V gene, CDR1 is LNHDA and CDR2 is SQIVND (reference sequence). The CDR3 DNA is TGTGCCAGTAGTGAACCTCGGGGGAGAAGCACAGATACGCAGTATTTT. Protein: CASSEPRGRSTDTQYF.

The V gene is TRBV6-5, the J gene TRBJ2-3, with 9 bases lining up with TRBD2. V was clipped by 5 bases and J by 2 bases; unmatched bases: 5. CDR1 and CDR2 (germline): MNHEY, SVGAGI. The CDR3 is made up of 15 amino acids. Written as DNA, the CDR3 is TGTGCCAGCAGTAAGCGGGGGGCTTCCACAGATACGCAGTATTTT. Its protein is CASSKRGASTDTQYF.

The rearrangement joins TRBV10-3 to TRBJ1-4; possible D gene TRBD1, 5 bases. CDR3 length equals 12 residues. Germline values: CDR1 ENHRY, CDR2 SYGVKD. V was clipped by 2 bases and J by 11 bases, with 9 bases between them. The chain's CDR3 is CAISEPEGKLFF. Written as DNA, the CDR3 is TGTGCCATCAGTGAGCCGGAGGGGAAACTGTTTTTT.

The chain couples TRBV7-2 to TRBJ2-2; TRBD2 matches 12 bases. Trimming took 2 bases from V and 6 from J; bases not matched to a gene: 10. The germline CDR1 and CDR2 sequences are SGHTA and FQGNSA. This CDR3 is built from 18 residues. The CDR3 region is CASSLRLAGESRPGELFF. Here the CDR3 DNA reads TGTGCCAGCAGCTTAAGACTAGCGGGGGAGTCACGACCCGGGGAGCTGTTTTTT.

The chain carries TRBV25-1 and TRBJ2-1, with 8 bases fitting TRBD1. Germline CDR1 reads MGHDK; CDR2 reads SYGVNS. Trimming removed 4 bases from V and 15 bases from J; junction bases left unmatched: 5. CDR3 length: 11 residues. The CDR3: CASSAGTGRFF. CDR3 nucleotides: TGTGCCAGCAGTGCTGGGACAGGAAGGTTCTTC.